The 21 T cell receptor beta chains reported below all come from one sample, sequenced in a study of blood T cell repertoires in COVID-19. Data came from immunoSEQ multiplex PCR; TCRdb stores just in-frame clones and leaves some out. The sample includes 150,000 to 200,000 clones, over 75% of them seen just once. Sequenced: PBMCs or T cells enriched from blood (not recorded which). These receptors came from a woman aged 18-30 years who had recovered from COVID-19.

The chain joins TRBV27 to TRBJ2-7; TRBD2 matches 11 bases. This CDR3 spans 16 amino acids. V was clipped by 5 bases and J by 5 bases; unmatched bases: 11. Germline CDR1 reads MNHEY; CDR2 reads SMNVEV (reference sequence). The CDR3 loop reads CASSTYSGRVSDEQYF. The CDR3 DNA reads TGTGCCAGCAGTACATATAGCGGGAGGGTGAGTGACGAGCAGTACTTC.

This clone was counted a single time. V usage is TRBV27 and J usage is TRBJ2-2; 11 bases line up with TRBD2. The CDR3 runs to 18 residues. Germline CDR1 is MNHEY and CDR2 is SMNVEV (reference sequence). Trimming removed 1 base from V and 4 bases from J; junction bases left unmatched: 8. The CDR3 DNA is TGTGCCAGCAGTTTATTTACGACTAGCGGGATCCCCACCGGGGAGCTGTTTTTT. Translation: CASSLFTTSGIPTGELFF.

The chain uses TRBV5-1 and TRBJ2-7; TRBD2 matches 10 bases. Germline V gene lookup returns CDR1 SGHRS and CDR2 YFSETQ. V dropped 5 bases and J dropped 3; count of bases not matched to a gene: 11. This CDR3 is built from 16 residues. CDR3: CASSLPAGTSDYEQYF. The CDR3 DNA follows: TGCGCCAGCAGTTTACCTGCCGGGACTAGCGACTACGAGCAGTACTTC.

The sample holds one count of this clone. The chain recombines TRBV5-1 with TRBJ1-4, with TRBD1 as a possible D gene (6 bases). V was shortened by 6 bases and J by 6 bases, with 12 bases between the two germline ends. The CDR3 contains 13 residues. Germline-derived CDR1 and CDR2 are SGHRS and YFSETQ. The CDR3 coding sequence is TGCGCCAGCATTGGGCAGGGGTATGAAAAACTGTTTTTT. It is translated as CASIGQGYEKLFF.

The CDR3 DNA reads TGTGCCTGGAGTGTAGGGGCCTTCGGCTACACCTTC. Its protein product is CAWSVGAFGYTF. This chain joins TRBV30 and TRBJ1-2; perhaps TRBD1 as D (5 bases). Germline V gives CDR1 GTSNPN, CDR2 SVGIG (reference sequence). The ends were cut back, 0 bases at V and 8 bases at J, with 10 bases in the middle. The CDR3 length is 12 residues.

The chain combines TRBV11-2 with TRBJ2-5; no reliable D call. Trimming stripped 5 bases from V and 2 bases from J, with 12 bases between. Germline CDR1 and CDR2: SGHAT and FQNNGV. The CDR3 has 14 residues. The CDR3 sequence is CASSHMASQETQYF. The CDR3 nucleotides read TGTGCCAGCAGCCACATGGCTAGTCAAGAGACCCAGTACTTC. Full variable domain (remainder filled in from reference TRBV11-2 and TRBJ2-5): EAGVAQSPRYKIIEKRQSVAFWCNPISGHATLYWYQQILGQGPKLLIQFQNNGVVDDSQLPKDRFSAERLKGVDSTLKIQPAKLEDSAVYLCASSHMASQETQYFGPGTRLLVL.

The CDR3 reads CASNTQGSGYTF. The CDR3 bases are TGCGCCAGCAACACTCAGGGGTCTGGCTACACCTTC. The chain uses TRBV5-1 and TRBJ1-2, with D possibly TRBD1 on 6 matching bases. Deletions cut 6 bases from V and 7 bases from J, with 13 bases between. Germline CDR1 SGHRS, CDR2 YFSETQ. The CDR3 contains 12 residues.

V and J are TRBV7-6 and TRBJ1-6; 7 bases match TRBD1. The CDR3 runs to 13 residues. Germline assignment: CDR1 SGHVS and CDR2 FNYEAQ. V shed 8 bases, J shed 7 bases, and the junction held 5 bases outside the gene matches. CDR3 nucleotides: TGTGCCAGCGCCGGGACAGTGAATTCACCCCTCCACTTT. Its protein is CASAGTVNSPLHF.

CDR3 protein: CASSVASGRSYEQYF. DNA for the CDR3: TGTGCCAGCAGCGTAGCTAGCGGGCGTTCCTACGAGCAGTACTTC. This rearrangement joins TRBV9 to TRBJ2-7, with 8 bases matching TRBD2. The CDR3 sequence is 15 residues long. The trim removed 0 bases at V and 1 base at J, leaving 3 bases unmatched. Germline CDR1 is SGDLS and CDR2 is YYNGEE.

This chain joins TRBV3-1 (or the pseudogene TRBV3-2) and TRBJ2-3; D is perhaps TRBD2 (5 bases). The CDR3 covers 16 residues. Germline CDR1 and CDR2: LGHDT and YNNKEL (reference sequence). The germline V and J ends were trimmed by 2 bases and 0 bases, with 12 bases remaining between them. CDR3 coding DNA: TGTGCCAGCAGCCAACCCCGGGAAAGTAGCACAGATACGCAGTATTTT. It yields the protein CASSQPRESSTDTQYF.

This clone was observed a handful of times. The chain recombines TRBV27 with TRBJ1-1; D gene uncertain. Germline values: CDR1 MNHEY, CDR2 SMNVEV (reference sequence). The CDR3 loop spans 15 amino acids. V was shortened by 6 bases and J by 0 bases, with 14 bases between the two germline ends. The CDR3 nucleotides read TGTGCCAGCAGCCCTTTGCCTAGTATGAACACTGAAGCTTTCTTT. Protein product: CASSPLPSMNTEAFF.

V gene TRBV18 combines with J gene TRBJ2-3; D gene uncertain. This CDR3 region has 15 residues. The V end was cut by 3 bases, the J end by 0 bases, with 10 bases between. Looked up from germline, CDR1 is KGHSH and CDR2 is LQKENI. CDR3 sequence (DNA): TGTGCCAGCTCACCGTTTGTCACTAGCACAGATACGCAGTATTTT. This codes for CASSPFVTSTDTQYF.

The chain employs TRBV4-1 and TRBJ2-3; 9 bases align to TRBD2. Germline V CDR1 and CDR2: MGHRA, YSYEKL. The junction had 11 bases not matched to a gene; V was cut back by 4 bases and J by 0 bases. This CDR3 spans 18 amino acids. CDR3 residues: CASSLQASSGASTDTQYF. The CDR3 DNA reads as TGCGCCAGCAGCCTCCAAGCGTCTAGCGGGGCCAGCACAGATACGCAGTATTTT.

CDR3 loop: CASSATTDRPNGYTF. As DNA, the CDR3 is TGCGCCAGCAGCGCAACTACGGACAGGCCTAATGGCTACACCTTC. This rearrangement joins TRBV5-1 to TRBJ1-2; 7 bases match TRBD1. Germline V CDR1 and CDR2: SGHRS, YFSETQ. The CDR3 spans 15 residues. Trimming cost V 4 bases and J 6 bases; bases outside gene matches: 12. Complete variable domain (other parts from reference TRBV5-1 and TRBJ1-2): KAGVTQTPRYLIKTRGQQVTLSCSPISGHRSVSWYQQTPGQGLQFLFEYFSETQRNKGNFPGRFSGRQFSNSRSEMNVSTLELGDSALYLCASSATTDRPNGYTFGSGTRLTVV.

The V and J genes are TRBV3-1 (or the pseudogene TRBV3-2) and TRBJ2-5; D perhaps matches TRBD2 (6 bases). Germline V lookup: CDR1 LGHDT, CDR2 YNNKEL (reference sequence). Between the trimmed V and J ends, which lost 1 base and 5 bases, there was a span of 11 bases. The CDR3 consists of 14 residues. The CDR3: CASSQGAGRETQYF. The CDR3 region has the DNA TGTGCCAGCAGCCAAGGGGCGGGACGGGAGACCCAGTACTTC.

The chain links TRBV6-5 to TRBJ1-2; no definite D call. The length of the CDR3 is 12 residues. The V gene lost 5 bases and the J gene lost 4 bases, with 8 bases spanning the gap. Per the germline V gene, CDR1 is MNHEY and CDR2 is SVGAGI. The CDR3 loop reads CASSLLGYGYTF. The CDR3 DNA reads TGTGCCAGCAGTCTACTAGGCTATGGCTACACCTTC.

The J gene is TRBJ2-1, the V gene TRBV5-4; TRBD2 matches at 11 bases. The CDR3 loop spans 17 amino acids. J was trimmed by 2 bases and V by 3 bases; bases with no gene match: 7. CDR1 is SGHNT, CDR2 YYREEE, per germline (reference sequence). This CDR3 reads CASSSPSGRNPYNEQFF. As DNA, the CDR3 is TGTGCCAGCAGCTCCCCTAGCGGGAGGAACCCCTACAATGAGCAGTTCTTC.

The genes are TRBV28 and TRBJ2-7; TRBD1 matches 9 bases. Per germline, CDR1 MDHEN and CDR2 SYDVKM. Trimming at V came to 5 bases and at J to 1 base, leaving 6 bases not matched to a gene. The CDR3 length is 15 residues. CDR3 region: CASSPPGTGSYEQYF. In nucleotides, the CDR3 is TGTGCCAGCAGTCCGCCCGGGACAGGGTCCTACGAGCAGTACTTC.

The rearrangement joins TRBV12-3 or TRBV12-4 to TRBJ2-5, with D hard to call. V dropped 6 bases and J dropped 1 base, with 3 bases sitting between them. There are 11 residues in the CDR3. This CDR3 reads CASSLQETQYF. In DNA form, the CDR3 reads TGTGCCAGCAGCCTCCAAGAGACCCAGTACTTC.

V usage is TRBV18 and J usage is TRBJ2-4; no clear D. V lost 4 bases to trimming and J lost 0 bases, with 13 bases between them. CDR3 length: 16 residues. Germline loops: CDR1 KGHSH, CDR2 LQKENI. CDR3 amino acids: CASSRAIGVAKNIQYF. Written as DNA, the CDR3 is TGTGCCAGCTCACGTGCGATAGGAGTAGCCAAAAACATTCAGTACTTC.

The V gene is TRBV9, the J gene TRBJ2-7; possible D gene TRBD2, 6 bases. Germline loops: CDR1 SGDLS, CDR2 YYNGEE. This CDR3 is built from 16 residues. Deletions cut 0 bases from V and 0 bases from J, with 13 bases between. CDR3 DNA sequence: TGTGCCAGCAGCGTAGCGGGAGCGGCCAACTCCTACGAGCAGTACTTC. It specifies CASSVAGAANSYEQYF.